The rows below give T cell receptor beta chains drawn from one sample of a study of T-cell memory formation after mild COVID-19. TCRdb ran MiXCR on the 5' RACE reads and lists one entry per CDR3 protein. Among roughly 450,000 distinct CDR3 sequences, roughly 18% were seen once, and the ten largest hold roughly 21%. Sequenced material: PBMCs or a T cell subset sorted from them (not recorded which). The receptors originated from a man between 18 and 35 years old who had mild COVID-19 (a few samples of this study predate the infection). Cell type and time point are not known. Both conserved end residues are part of each CDR3. D genes are given only for firm matches. Part of the rows lack a size; the others show once, few, many or a class for expanded clones.

J gene,D gene,V gene,clone size,CDR3 protein,CDR3 DNA
TRBJ2-7,NA,TRBV4-3,NA,CASSQGRAGRYEQYF,TGCGCCAGCAGCCAAGGAAGGGCAGGGAGGTACGAGCAGTACTTC
TRBJ2-5,TRBD1,TRBV6-1,NA,CASGGQDEQETQYF,TGTGCCAGCGGGGGACAGGACGAACAAGAGACCCAGTACTTC
TRBJ1-3,NA,TRBV29-1,few,CSVEGQLRSGNTIYF,TGCAGCGTTGAAGGGCAACTTCGCTCTGGAAACACCATATATTTT
TRBJ2-1,NA,TRBV18,once,CASSGGVGEQFF,TGTGCCAGCTCAGGGGGCGTGGGGGAACAGTTCTTC
TRBJ2-1,TRBD2,TRBV7-6,NA,CASSYPRGAPSYNEQFF,TGTGCCAGCAGCTACCCGCGGGGGGCCCCCTCGTACAATGAGCAGTTCTTC
TRBJ2-3,TRBD2,TRBV7-8,NA,CASSLAGGIDTQYF,TGTGCCAGCAGCTTAGCGGGGGGGATAGATACGCAGTATTTT
TRBJ1-5,TRBD1,TRBV4-1,NA,CASSRVVTGDNQPQHF,TGCGCCAGCTCGCGGGTAGTAACAGGGGACAATCAGCCCCAGCATTTT
TRBJ2-3,NA,TRBV30,few,CACPGPGSTDTQYF,TGTGCCTGCCCCGGCCCAGGGAGCACAGATACGCAGTATTTT
TRBJ2-7,NA,TRBV28,NA,CASSRYEQYF,TGTGCCAGCAGCCGCTACGAGCAGTACTTC
TRBJ2-1,TRBD2,TRBV7-2,NA,CASSLGLAGGPREQFF,TGTGCCAGCAGCTTAGGGCTAGCGGGGGGGCCTCGTGAGCAGTTCTTC
TRBJ2-2,NA,TRBV24-1,NA,CATSDVRAANTGELFF,TGTGCCACCAGTGATGTGAGGGCAGCGAACACCGGGGAGCTGTTTTTT
TRBJ1-1,NA,TRBV20-1,few,CSASQRAGWTEAFF,TGCAGTGCTAGTCAACGGGCGGGTTGGACTGAAGCTTTCTTT
TRBJ1-1,TRBD1,TRBV5-1,few,CASSSGQGRAEAFF,TGCGCCAGCAGCTCAGGACAGGGTCGGGCTGAAGCTTTCTTT
TRBJ2-3,NA,TRBV4-3,few,CASSQDQVTSHRTDTQYF,TGCGCCAGCAGCCAAGATCAAGTGACTTCCCACCGCACAGATACGCAGTATTTT
TRBJ2-3,NA,TRBV4-2,many,CASSQGFPGPGTQYF,TGTGCCAGCAGCCAAGGGTTCCCCGGGCCTGGTACGCAGTATTTT
TRBJ1-1,NA,TRBV4-1,few,CASSLSGWAEAFF,TGCGCCAGCAGCCTAAGTGGGTGGGCTGAAGCTTTCTTT
TRBJ2-1,NA,TRBV7-8,many,CASSYSGEQFF,TGTGCCAGCAGTTACTCCGGTGAGCAGTTCTTC
TRBJ2-1,NA,TRBV11-2,NA,CASSLGQLYNEQFF,TGTGCCAGCAGCTTAGGACAGCTATACAATGAGCAGTTCTTC
TRBJ2-3,TRBD1,TRBV6-5,NA,CASSPDRAGSDTQYF,TGTGCCAGCAGCCCCGACAGGGCCGGTTCGGATACGCAGTATTTT
TRBJ2-1,NA,TRBV6-5,NA,CASKQGPDEQFF,TGTGCCAGCAAACAGGGTCCGGATGAGCAGTTCTTC
TRBJ2-3,TRBD1,TRBV7-9,few,CASNFLDRATDTQYF,TGTGCCAGCAATTTCCTTGACAGGGCGACAGATACGCAGTATTTT
TRBJ2-1,TRBD2,TRBV7-2,NA,CASSTHRLAGAALLYNEQFF,TGTGCCAGCAGCACCCACCGACTAGCGGGGGCCGCCTTGCTCTACAATGAGCAGTTCTTC
TRBJ1-1,TRBD1,TRBV6-5,NA,CASRSGTGNTEAFF,TGTGCCAGCAGGTCCGGGACAGGGAACACTGAAGCTTTCTTT
TRBJ1-6,NA,TRBV9,few,CASSQGGSPLHF,TGTGCCAGCAGCCAGGGAGGTTCACCCCTCCACTTT
TRBJ1-5,NA,TRBV4-1,few,CASSQAQQGPQHF,TGCGCCAGCAGCCAAGCCCAACAAGGGCCCCAGCATTTT
TRBJ1-6,NA,TRBV4-3,NA,CASSQAGYNSPLHF,TGCGCCAGCAGCCAAGCAGGGTATAATTCACCCCTCCACTTT
TRBJ2-5,NA,TRBV5-1,few,CASSLEGPNETQYF,TGCGCCAGCAGCTTGGAGGGTCCTAATGAGACCCAGTACTTC
TRBJ2-7,NA,TRBV6-5,many,CASSYSLDSAYEQYF,TGTGCCAGCAGTTACTCCCTGGACAGCGCCTACGAGCAGTACTTC
TRBJ2-3,NA,TRBV5-4,NA,CASSHQSGVSTDTQYF,TGTGCCAGCAGCCACCAAAGCGGCGTTAGCACAGATACGCAGTATTTT
TRBJ2-5,NA,TRBV7-7,NA,CASSLAVTRGETQYF,TGTGCTAGCAGCTTAGCGGTGACTAGAGGCGAGACCCAGTACTTC
TRBJ2-5,NA,TRBV4-1,NA,CASSQDPGLGEPQYF,TGCGCCAGCAGCCAAGATCCGGGACTTGGAGAGCCCCAGTACTTC
TRBJ1-1,TRBD1,TRBV25-1,few,CASSDPRTGGTEAFF,TGTGCCAGCAGTGATCCCCGGACAGGGGGCACTGAAGCTTTCTTT
TRBJ1-2,TRBD1,TRBV7-2,few,CASTTRRTGDGYTF,TGTGCCAGCACGACCCGTCGGACAGGGGACGGCTACACCTTC
TRBJ2-5,NA,TRBV6-5,once,CASSFMGVPQETQYF,TGTGCCAGCAGTTTTATGGGGGTTCCCCAAGAGACCCAGTACTTC
TRBJ2-2,TRBD2,TRBV6-5,few,CASMWEGNTGELFF,TGTGCCAGCATGTGGGAGGGTAACACCGGGGAGCTGTTTTTT
TRBJ2-5,NA,TRBV18,NA,CASSLEGPPQETQYF,TGTGCCAGCTCACTGGAGGGACCACCCCAAGAGACCCAGTACTTC
TRBJ2-6,NA,TRBV7-3,many,CASRDGTAGANVLTF,TGTGCCAGCAGGGACGGTACTGCGGGGGCCAACGTCCTGACTTTC